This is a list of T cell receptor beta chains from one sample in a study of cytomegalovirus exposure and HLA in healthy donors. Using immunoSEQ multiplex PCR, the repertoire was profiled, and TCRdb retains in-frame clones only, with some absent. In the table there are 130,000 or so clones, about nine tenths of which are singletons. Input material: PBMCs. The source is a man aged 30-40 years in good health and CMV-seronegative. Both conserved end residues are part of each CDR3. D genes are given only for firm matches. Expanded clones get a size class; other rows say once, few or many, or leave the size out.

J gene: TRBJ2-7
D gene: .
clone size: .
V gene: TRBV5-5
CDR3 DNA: TGTGCCAGCAGCCCGGAGGAGGGCTCGGGGGTCTACGAGCAGTACTTC
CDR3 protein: CASSPEEGSGVYEQYF

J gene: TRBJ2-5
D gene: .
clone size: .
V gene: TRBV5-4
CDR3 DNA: TGTGCCAGCAGCTTGAGGGGTAGGGAGACCCAGTACTTC
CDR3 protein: CASSLRGRETQYF

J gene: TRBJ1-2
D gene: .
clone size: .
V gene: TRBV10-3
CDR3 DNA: TGTGCCATCAGTGAGTCGGGGACGGGACTAACTACATATGGCTACACCTTC
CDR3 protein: CAISESGTGLTTYGYTF

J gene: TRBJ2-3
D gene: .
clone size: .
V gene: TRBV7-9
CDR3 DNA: TGTGCCAGCAGCTTAAGGACTTTGTCCACAGATACGCAGTATTTT
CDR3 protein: CASSLRTLSTDTQYF

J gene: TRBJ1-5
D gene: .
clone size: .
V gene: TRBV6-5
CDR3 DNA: TGTGCCAGCAGACAGGAAAGAACTCAGCCCCAGCATTTT
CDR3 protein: CASRQERTQPQHF

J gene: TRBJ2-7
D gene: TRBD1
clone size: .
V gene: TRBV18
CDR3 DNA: TGTGCCAGCTCACTGGACAGGGGGTTCAACGAGCAGTACTTC
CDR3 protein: CASSLDRGFNEQYF

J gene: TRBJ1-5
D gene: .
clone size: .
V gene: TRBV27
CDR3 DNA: TGTGCCAGCAGATTGACAGGCGTCCGGAATAGCAATCAGCCCCAGCATTTT
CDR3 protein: CASRLTGVRNSNQPQHF

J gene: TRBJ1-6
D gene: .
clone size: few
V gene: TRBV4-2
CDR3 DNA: TGTGCCAGCAGCCAAGATGGGGTGCAGGGCTCCTATAATTCACCCCTCCACTTT
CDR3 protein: CASSQDGVQGSYNSPLHF

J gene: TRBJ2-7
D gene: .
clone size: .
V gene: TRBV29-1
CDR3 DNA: TGCAGCGTTGGGAAGACAGGAGCCTACGAGCAGTACTTC
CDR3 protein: CSVGKTGAYEQYF

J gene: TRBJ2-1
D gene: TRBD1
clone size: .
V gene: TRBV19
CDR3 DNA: TGTGCCAGTAGTTTAAGGGGGCATGAGCAGTTCTTC
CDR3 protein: CASSLRGHEQFF

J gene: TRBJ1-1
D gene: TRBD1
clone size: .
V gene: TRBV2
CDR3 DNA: TGTGCCAGCAGTATTCCGACAGGGGGCACTGAAGCTTTCTTT
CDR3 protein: CASSIPTGGTEAFF

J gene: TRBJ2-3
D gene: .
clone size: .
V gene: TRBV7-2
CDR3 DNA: TGTGCCAGCAGCCCTTTCACAGATACGCAGTATTTT
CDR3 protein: CASSPFTDTQYF

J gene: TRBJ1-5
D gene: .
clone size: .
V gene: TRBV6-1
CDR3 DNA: TGTGCCAGCGTTGACAGGAAATTCGGCAATCAGCCCCAGCATTTT
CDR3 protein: CASVDRKFGNQPQHF

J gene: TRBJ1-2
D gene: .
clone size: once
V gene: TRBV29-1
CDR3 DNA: TGCAGCGTCGCCACGGACACCGGACCCTATGGCTACACCTTC
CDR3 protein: CSVATDTGPYGYTF

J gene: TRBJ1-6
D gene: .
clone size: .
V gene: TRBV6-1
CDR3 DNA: TGTGCCAGCAGTGAACCAGGGACCTATAATTCACCCCTCCACTTT
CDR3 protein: CASSEPGTYNSPLHF

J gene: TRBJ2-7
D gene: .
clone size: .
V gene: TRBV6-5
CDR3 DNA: TGTGCCAGCGGTGACAGAACCTACGAGCAGTACTTC
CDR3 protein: CASGDRTYEQYF

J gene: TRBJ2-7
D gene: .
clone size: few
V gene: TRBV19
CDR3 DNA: TGTGCCAGTAGTATACAACAGGGCCCCTACGAGCAGTACTTC
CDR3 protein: CASSIQQGPYEQYF

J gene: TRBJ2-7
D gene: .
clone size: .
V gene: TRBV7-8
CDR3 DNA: TGTGCCAGCAGCTTTCTAGGGCGGTCCCAGGGCCCCTTTACCTACGAGCAGTACTTC
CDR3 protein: CASSFLGRSQGPFTYEQYF

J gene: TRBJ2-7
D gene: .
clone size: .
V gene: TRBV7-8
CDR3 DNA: TGTGCCAGCAGCCTTTTCCAGGGGCCTTCCTACGAGCAGTACTTC
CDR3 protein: CASSLFQGPSYEQYF

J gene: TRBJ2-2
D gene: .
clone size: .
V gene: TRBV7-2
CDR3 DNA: TGTGCCAGCAGCTTAGTGGGACACCAGATCCCCGGGGAGCTGTTTTTT
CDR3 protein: CASSLVGHQIPGELFF

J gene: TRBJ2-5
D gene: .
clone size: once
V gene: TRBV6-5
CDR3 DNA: TGTGCCAGCAGTTACGGGGGGGCCCAAGAGACCCAGTACTTC
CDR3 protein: CASSYGGAQETQYF

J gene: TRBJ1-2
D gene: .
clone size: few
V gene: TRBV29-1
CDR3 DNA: TGCAGCGCTGGACATCGGGGCTACACCTTC
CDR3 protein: CSAGHRGYTF

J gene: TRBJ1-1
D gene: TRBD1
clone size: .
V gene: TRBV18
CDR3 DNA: TGTGCCAGCTCACGAGGACAGGGGACTTTCATGAACACTGAAGCTTTCTTT
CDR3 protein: CASSRGQGTFMNTEAFF

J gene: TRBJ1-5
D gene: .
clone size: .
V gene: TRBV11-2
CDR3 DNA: TGTGCCAGCAGCCTAGGATATGGACATAGGAATCAGCCCCAGCATTTT
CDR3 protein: CASSLGYGHRNQPQHF

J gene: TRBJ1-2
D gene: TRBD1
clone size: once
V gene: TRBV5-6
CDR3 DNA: TGTGCCAGCAGCTTCGGAGGACAGGGGAGGTATGGCTACACCTTC
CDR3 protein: CASSFGGQGRYGYTF

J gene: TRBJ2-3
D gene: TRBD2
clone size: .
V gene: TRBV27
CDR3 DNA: TGTGCCAGCAGGGATCCACCGGGACTAGCGGGTACCCTTAGCACAGATACGCAGTATTTT
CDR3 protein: CASRDPPGLAGTLSTDTQYF

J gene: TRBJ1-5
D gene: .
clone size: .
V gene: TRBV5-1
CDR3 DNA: TGCGCCAGCAGCGTCTACGGGGATAGCAATCAGCCCCAGCATTTT
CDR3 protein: CASSVYGDSNQPQHF

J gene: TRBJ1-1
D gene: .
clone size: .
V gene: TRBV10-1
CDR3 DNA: TGCGCCAGCAGTGAGTCAGGGGCCCAAACTGAAGCTTTCTTT
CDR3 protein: CASSESGAQTEAFF

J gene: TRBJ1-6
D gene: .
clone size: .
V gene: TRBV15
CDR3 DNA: TGTGCCACCAGCGGCCTCGCCGGGACAAGGGATTCACCCCTCCACTTT
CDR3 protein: CATSGLAGTRDSPLHF

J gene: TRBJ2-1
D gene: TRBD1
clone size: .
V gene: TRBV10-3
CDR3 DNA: TGTGCCATCAGCGGACAGGGGATCAATGAGCAGTTCTTC
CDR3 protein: CAISGQGINEQFF

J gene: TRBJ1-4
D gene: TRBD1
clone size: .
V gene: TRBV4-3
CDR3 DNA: TGCGCCAGCAGCCAGTACCGGGACAGCTCTAATGAAAAACTGTTTTTT
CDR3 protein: CASSQYRDSSNEKLFF

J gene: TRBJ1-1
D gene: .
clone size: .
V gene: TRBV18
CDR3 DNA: TGTGCCAGCTCACCTCAGGGGCTCGCTGAAGCTTTCTTT
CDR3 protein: CASSPQGLAEAFF

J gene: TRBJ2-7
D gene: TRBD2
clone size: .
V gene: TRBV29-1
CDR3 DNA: TGCAGCGTTGAAGCTGCCGGGAGGGAATCCTACGAGCAGTACTTC
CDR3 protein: CSVEAAGRESYEQYF

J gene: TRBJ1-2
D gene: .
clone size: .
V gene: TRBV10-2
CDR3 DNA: TGCGCCAGCAGTGAGTCGGGCGGGACCAATGGCTACACCTTC
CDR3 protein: CASSESGGTNGYTF

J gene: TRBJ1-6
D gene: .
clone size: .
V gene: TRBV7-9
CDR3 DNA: TGTGCCAGCACCCTGGGGGACACCGGGACACCCCTCCACTTT
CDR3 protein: CASTLGDTGTPLHF

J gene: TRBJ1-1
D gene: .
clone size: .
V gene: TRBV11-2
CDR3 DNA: TGTGCCAGCAGCCGGGGGTACCCGGCGGCTTTCTTT
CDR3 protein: CASSRGYPAAFF

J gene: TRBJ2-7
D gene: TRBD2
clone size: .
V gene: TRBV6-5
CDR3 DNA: TGTGCCAGCACCTCCCGGGGGGGGGCCCACGAGCAGTACTTC
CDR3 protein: CASTSRGGAHEQYF

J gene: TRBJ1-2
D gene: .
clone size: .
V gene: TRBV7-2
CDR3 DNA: TGTGCCAGCAGCTCCCAGGGTTACTATGGCTACACCTTC
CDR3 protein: CASSSQGYYGYTF

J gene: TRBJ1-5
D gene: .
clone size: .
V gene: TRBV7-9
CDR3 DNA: TGTGCCAGCAGCCAGCAGGGGTCGATTAGTCAGCCCCAGCATTTT
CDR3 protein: CASSQQGSISQPQHF

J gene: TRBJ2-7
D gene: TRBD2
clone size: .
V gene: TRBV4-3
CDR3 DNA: TGCGCCAGCAGCCAAGGTCCCGGGACTAGCGGGGGCCTCACGGCCTACGAGCAGTACTTC
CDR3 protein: CASSQGPGTSGGLTAYEQYF

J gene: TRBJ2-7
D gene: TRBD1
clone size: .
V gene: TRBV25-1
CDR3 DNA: TGTGCCAGCAGTGAACCCGGGACAGGGGCCTGGGAGCAGTACTTC
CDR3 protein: CASSEPGTGAWEQYF

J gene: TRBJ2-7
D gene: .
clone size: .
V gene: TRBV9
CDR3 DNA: TGTGCCAGCAGCGTAGCAACAGTAAGCTCCTACGAGCAGTACTTC
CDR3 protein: CASSVATVSSYEQYF

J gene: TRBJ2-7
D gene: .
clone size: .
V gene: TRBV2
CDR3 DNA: TGTGCCAGCAGTGAAGCGCGGGGCTTGGGCGAGCAGTACTTC
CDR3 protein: CASSEARGLGEQYF

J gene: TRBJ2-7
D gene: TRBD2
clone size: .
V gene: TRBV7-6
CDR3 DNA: TGTGCCAGCAGCCCGGCGGCTAGCGGGGGATCCTACGAGCAGTACTTC
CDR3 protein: CASSPAASGGSYEQYF

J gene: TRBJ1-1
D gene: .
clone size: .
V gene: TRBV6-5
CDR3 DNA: TGTGCCAGCAGTTGGATGGGGGCTCTGAACACTGAAGCTTTCTTT
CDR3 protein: CASSWMGALNTEAFF

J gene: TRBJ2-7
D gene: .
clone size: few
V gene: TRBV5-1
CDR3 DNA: TGCGCCAGCCAAACTCAAGCAGGGCCCTACGAGCAGTACTTC
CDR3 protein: CASQTQAGPYEQYF